The 15 T cell receptor beta chains below all came from one sample that was sequenced in a study of shared clonotypes between healthy human individuals. The data were produced by immunoSEQ multiplex PCR, yet TCRdb's version contains in-frame clones alone and is incomplete. In the table there are 2 million to 2.5 million clones, less than 95% of which are singletons. The sample was naive CD4+ T cells from PBMCs. Subset in this sample: CD45RA+ positively selected. The receptors come from a man younger than 30 in good health. Some clones in this sample may be carry-over from other donors' samples.

The chain recombines TRBV9 with TRBJ1-4, with TRBD1 matching over 8 bases. Germline loops: CDR1 SGDLS, CDR2 YYNGEE. This CDR3 spans 15 amino acids. Trimming took 5 bases from V and 3 from J; bases not matched to a gene: 6. The DNA of the CDR3 is TGTGCCAGCAGTCAACAGGGGGAGGCTAATGAAAAACTGTTTTTT. This sequence encodes CASSQQGEANEKLFF.

This chain links TRBV5-6 with TRBJ2-1; D gene uncertain. Looked up from germline, CDR1 is SGHDT and CDR2 is YYEEEE. Trimming stripped 5 bases from V and 0 bases from J, with 12 bases between. The CDR3 has 15 residues. The CDR3 nucleotides read TGTGCCAGCAGGGAAGGACGGTTCTCCTACAATGAGCAGTTCTTC. It translates to CASREGRFSYNEQFF.

The rearrangement uses TRBV7-3 and TRBJ2-1; no firm D call. The germline CDR1 and CDR2 sequences are SGHTA and FQGTGA. The V gene lost 5 bases and the J gene lost 4 bases, with 18 bases spanning the gap. The CDR3 has 16 amino acids. CDR3 bases: TGTGCCAGCAGCCGCCTCGTAACGGTTTCTTACAATGAGCAGTTCTTC. As protein: CASSRLVTVSYNEQFF.

This chain links TRBV28 with TRBJ2-1; D possibly corresponds to TRBD2 (6 bases). The CDR3 length is 16 residues. Germline V gene sequence: CDR1 MDHEN, CDR2 SYDVKM. Between the trimmed V and J ends, which lost 1 base and 7 bases, there was a span of 17 bases. The CDR3 coding sequence is TGTGCCAGCAGTTTATCGGCGGGAAGAAGGGAAAATGAGCAGTTCTTC. Protein product: CASSLSAGRRENEQFF.

In nucleotides, the CDR3 is TGTGCCAGCAGCCTTCGGCAGAGGGGGACCTACAATGAGCAGTTCTTC. Protein: CASSLRQRGTYNEQFF. This chain joins TRBV27 and TRBJ2-1; tentatively, D is TRBD1 (6 bases). From germline, CDR1 is MNHEY and CDR2 SMNVEV (reference sequence). V lost 6 bases and J lost 2, with 17 bases in between. CDR3 length: 16 residues.

This sequence joins TRBV6-5 and TRBJ2-5; D possibly corresponds to TRBD2 (5 bases). Germline V gene data show CDR1 as MNHEY and CDR2 as SVGAGI. Trimming removed 2 bases at V and 4 bases at J, with 17 bases between. The CDR3 loop spans 16 amino acids. The CDR3 DNA reads as TGTGCCAGCAGTTACAGTGGTCGGACTTGGGGAGAGACCCAGTACTTC. Translating it yields CASSYSGRTWGETQYF.

This clone was seen only a few times. V is TRBV7-9 and J is TRBJ1-1, with unresolved D. CDR1 is SEHNR, CDR2 FQNEAQ, per germline (reference sequence). The V and J ends lost 2 bases and 11 bases respectively, with 15 bases between them. CDR3 length: 13 residues. The CDR3 DNA follows: TGTGCCAGCAGCTTAACCCTACAGAGAGACGCTTTCTTT. Its protein product is CASSLTLQRDAFF.

The chain joins TRBV9 to TRBJ2-5; no definite D call. This CDR3 spans 15 amino acids. The V end was cut by 3 bases, the J end by 5 bases, with 17 bases between. Germline V CDR1 and CDR2: SGDLS, YYNGEE. The CDR3, as DNA: TGTGCCAGCAGCGAGTCGCCCTCCCGAACGGAGACCCAGTACTTC. Translation: CASSESPSRTETQYF. Full variable domain (remainder filled in from reference TRBV9 and TRBJ2-5): DSGVTQTPKHLITATGQRVTLRCSPRSGDLSVYWYQQSLDQGLQFLIQYYNGEERAKGNILERFSAQQFPDLHSELNLSSLELGDSALYFCASSESPSRTETQYFGPGTRLLVL.

The chain recombines TRBV11-1 with TRBJ2-1, with D unresolved. This CDR3 is 15 amino acids long. Per germline, CDR1 SGHAT and CDR2 FQDESV (reference sequence). Between the trimmed V and J ends, which lost 2 bases and 0 bases, there was a span of 8 bases. The CDR3 nucleotides read TGTGCCAGCAGCTTACTGGCGGTCTCCTACAATGAGCAGTTCTTC. It specifies CASSLLAVSYNEQFF.

About this clone itself: The same CDR3 arises from other DNA sequences in this sample as well. V and J are TRBV9 and TRBJ2-2; D is unresolved. The CDR3 covers 12 residues. V dropped 2 bases and J dropped 6 bases, with 5 bases sitting between them. Germline CDR1 SGDLS, CDR2 YYNGEE. The CDR3 sequence: CASSVAAGELFF. Written as DNA, the CDR3 is TGTGCCAGCAGCGTGGCGGCCGGGGAGCTGTTTTTT. Complete variable domain (other parts from reference TRBV9 and TRBJ2-2): DSGVTQTPKHLITATGQRVTLRCSPRSGDLSVYWYQQSLDQGLQFLIQYYNGEERAKGNILERFSAQQFPDLHSELNLSSLELGDSALYFCASSVAAGELFFGEGSRLTVL.

The rearrangement uses TRBV6-6 and TRBJ2-1, with TRBD2 matching over 14 bases. Germline CDR1 and CDR2: MNHNY and SVGAGI (reference sequence). The V segment lost 5 bases and the J segment 7 bases; nucleotides outside the gene matches: 4. This CDR3 is 15 amino acids long. CDR3 nucleotide sequence: TGTGCCAGCAGTAAGGGGACTAGCGGGAGTAATGAGCAGTTCTTC. Amino acid sequence: CASSKGTSGSNEQFF.

This chain uses TRBV15 with TRBJ2-7; 8 bases match TRBD2. V lost 4 bases, J lost 4 bases, and 3 bases stayed unmatched. Germline CDR1 LNHNV, CDR2 YYDKDF (reference sequence). The CDR3 contains 13 residues. CDR3 nucleotide sequence: TGTGCCACCAGCAAGGGACTAGAATACGAGCAGTACTTC. Its protein product is CATSKGLEYEQYF.

CDR3 sequence reads: CSSGGNQPQHF. CDR3 in DNA: TGCAGTTCGGGGGGGAATCAGCCCCAGCATTTT. This chain joins TRBV20-1 and TRBJ1-5; D is possibly TRBD1 (5 bases). CDR1 is DFQATT and CDR2 is SNEGSKA in the germline V gene (reference sequence). V was pared by 8 bases and J by 4 bases, with 9 bases between. The CDR3 is made up of 11 amino acids.

This clone was seen a single time. V and J are TRBV9 and TRBJ2-5; TRBD2 matches at 16 bases. The CDR3 contains 17 residues. CDR1 and CDR2 (germline): SGDLS, YYNGEE. Losses at the gene ends were 4 bases for V and 5 bases for J; bases not matched to a gene: 8. CDR3 sequence: CASSFGTSGRAGETQYF. The DNA for the CDR3 is TGTGCCAGCAGCTTTGGGACTAGCGGGAGGGCGGGTGAGACCCAGTACTTC.

V and J are TRBV7-2 and TRBJ1-5; perhaps TRBD1 as D (5 bases). Germline assignment: CDR1 SGHTA and CDR2 FQGNSA. With 1 base removed from V and 6 bases from J, the gap between germline ends came to 10 bases. The CDR3 length is 14 residues. The CDR3 nucleotides are TGTGCCAGCAGCTTAGGGGGGTTGGGTCAGCCCCAGCATTTT. Translating gives CASSLGGLGQPQHF.